Shown below are 18 T cell receptor beta chains from a single sample sequenced in a study of response to subunit inactivated influenza vaccine (dated by TCRdb to between 2017 and 2018). Library creation used RT-PCR. TCRdb lists the instrument as Illumina HiSeq 2500. TCRdb reanalyzed the raw reads on its own, using fastp at Q25 for trimming and MiXCR for clone calling, and kept in-frame beta chains. Records with the same CDR3 protein are collapsed into one entry carrying the most frequent genes and DNA. Here the sample has approximately 530,000 distinct CDR3 sequences; about 8% occur a single time. The ten largest clones represent 10% to 15% of the sample. The sequenced sample was PBMCs from blood, obtained roughly 24 months after vaccination. All receptors come from a man between 50 and 69 years old who received an inactivated influenza vaccine. Donor details come from another sample of the same person, matched by shared clones.

This clonotype was observed a handful of times. J is TRBJ1-2 and V is TRBV7-9, with a tentative D call TRBD1 (6 bases). V lost 6 bases and J lost 7, with 18 bases in between. The CDR3 totals 14 residues. CDR1 and CDR2 (germline): SEHNR, FQNEAQ (reference sequence). The CDR3 spells CASSSGVLSSGYTF. The CDR3 region has the DNA TGTGCCAGCAGTTCAGGGGTTTTGAGCTCTGGCTACACCTTC. Combining the CDR3 with reference TRBV7-9 and TRBJ1-2 gives the whole variable domain DTGVSQNPRHKITKRGQNVTFRCDPISEHNRLYWYRQTLGQGPEFLTYFQNEAQLEKSRLLSDRFSAERPKGSFSTLEIQRTEQGDSAMYLCASSSGVLSSGYTFGSGTRLTVV.

In its sample, this clonotype was seen a few times. The chain combines TRBV20-1 with TRBJ1-1; tentatively, D is TRBD1 (6 bases). Per the germline V gene, CDR1 is DFQATT and CDR2 is SNEGSKA (reference sequence). The CDR3 is made up of 12 amino acids. The ends were cut back, 4 bases at V and 7 bases at J, with 13 bases in the middle. The CDR3 nucleotides are TGCAGTGCTACCCAGGGGATCAATGAAGCTTTCTTT. Translating it yields CSATQGINEAFF.

The V call is TRBV20-1, the J call TRBJ2-2; D might be TRBD1 or TRBD2, each matching 6 bases. Per germline, CDR1 DFQATT and CDR2 SNEGSKA (reference sequence). This CDR3 is built from 15 residues. V gave up 1 base and J gave up 3 bases, with 12 bases separating them. The CDR3 loop reads CSARVWGADTGELFF. CDR3 bases: TGCAGTGCTAGAGTATGGGGGGCCGACACCGGGGAGCTGTTTTTT.

This chain links TRBV5-1 with TRBJ2-3; 9 bases fit TRBD2. J lost 4 bases, V lost 1 base, and 4 bases had no gene match. CDR1 SGHRS and CDR2 YFSETQ come from the germline V gene. There are 15 residues in the CDR3. CDR3 amino acids: CASSLRRGGPDTQYF. The CDR3 nucleotides are TGCGCCAGCAGCTTGAGGCGGGGGGGCCCAGATACGCAGTATTTT.

The rearrangement uses TRBV7-2 and TRBJ2-7, with 10 bases fitting TRBD1. J was trimmed by 3 bases and V by 5 bases; bases with no gene match: 7. Germline CDR1 reads SGHTA; CDR2 reads FQGNSA. This CDR3 is built from 15 residues. The CDR3 reads CASSLGTGEVYEQYF. CDR3 sequence (DNA): TGTGCCAGCAGCCTAGGGACAGGGGAAGTCTACGAGCAGTACTTC.

In its sample, this clonotype was seen many times. This chain connects TRBV7-2 to TRBJ2-4; no clear D gene. The ends were cut back, 5 bases at V and 8 bases at J, with 10 bases in the middle. From germline, CDR1 is SGHTA and CDR2 FQGNSA. The CDR3 length is 12 residues. CDR3 DNA sequence: TGTGCCAGCAGCATACTTGGAGACATTCAGTACTTC. Translated, it gives CASSILGDIQYF.

This clonotype has at least ten counts. The CDR3 spells CASSSPAPDRGMYDTQYF. The CDR3 bases are TGTGCCAGCAGTTCACCAGCCCCGGACAGGGGAATGTATGATACGCAGTATTTT. The chain combines TRBV28 with TRBJ2-3; the match to TRBD1 covers 9 bases. This CDR3 spans 18 amino acids. The V segment lost 4 bases and the J segment 6 bases; nucleotides outside the gene matches: 17. From germline, CDR1 is MDHEN and CDR2 SYDVKM.

This clonotype was observed many times. The V gene is TRBV12-3 or TRBV12-4, the J gene TRBJ2-7; 10 bases are a match to TRBD2. The CDR3 extends over 14 amino acids. The J segment lost 3 bases and the V segment lost 3 bases, leaving 2 bases of the junction unmatched. CDR3 protein: CASSLRTSGYEQYF. CDR3 in DNA: TGTGCCAGCAGTTTGCGGACTAGCGGCTACGAGCAGTACTTC.

The genes are TRBV6-5 and TRBJ2-7, with 9 bases aligning to TRBD1. The CDR3 consists of 15 residues. V lost 2 bases to trimming and J lost 6 bases; unmatched junction nucleotides: 8. Germline V gene data show CDR1 as MNHEY and CDR2 as SVGAGI. CDR3 region: CASSYSWDRDGEQYF. In nucleotides, the CDR3 is TGTGCCAGCAGTTACAGCTGGGACAGGGACGGCGAGCAGTACTTC.

CDR3 nucleotides: TGTGCCAGCAGTCCTCAGGGTTTATGGGAGCAGTACTTC. It translates to CASSPQGLWEQYF. The genes are TRBV5-5 and TRBJ2-7; the D gene is possibly TRBD1 (5 bases). Per the germline V gene, CDR1 is SGHKS and CDR2 is YYEKEE (reference sequence). V was trimmed by 5 bases and J by 7 bases, leaving 16 bases between them. This CDR3 is 13 amino acids long.

The sample holds a few counts of this clonotype. This chain uses TRBV5-1 with TRBJ2-3; D uncertain. The CDR3 is made up of 14 amino acids. Germline assignment: CDR1 SGHRS and CDR2 YFSETQ. Deletions cut 0 bases from V and 1 base from J, with 6 bases between. CDR3 sequence (DNA): TGCGCCAGCAGCTTGGGGTTCGGCACAGATACGCAGTATTTT. It encodes CASSLGFGTDTQYF.

J is TRBJ2-1 and V is TRBV25-1, with 7 positions matching TRBD1. Trimming cost V 7 bases and J 9 bases; bases outside gene matches: 18. CDR1 is MGHDK and CDR2 is SYGVNS in the germline V gene. This CDR3 has 16 residues. The CDR3 loop reads CASKDDRVSPLGEQFF. The DNA for the CDR3 is TGTGCCAGCAAGGATGACAGGGTCTCCCCTTTAGGTGAGCAGTTCTTC.

This clonotype appeared many times. The chain carries TRBV20-1 and TRBJ2-3; D is tentatively TRBD1 or TRBD2 (6 bases each). Trimming left V 7 bases short and J 5 bases short, with 13 bases between. The CDR3 extends over 12 amino acids. Germline V gives CDR1 DFQATT, CDR2 SNEGSKA (reference sequence). The CDR3 protein is CSGWGAQDTQYF. The CDR3 bases are TGCAGTGGGTGGGGGGCCCAAGATACGCAGTATTTT.

This clonotype has a handful of counts. V gene TRBV6-5 combines with J gene TRBJ2-6; 9 nucleotides match TRBD2. The germline V gene has CDR1 MNHEY and CDR2 SVGAGI. The CDR3 consists of 18 residues. Trimming took 2 bases from V and 4 from J; bases not matched to a gene: 9. DNA of the CDR3: TGTGCCAGCAGTTACGGGTTAGCGGGAGATGGCGGGGCCAACGTCCTGACTTTC. It translates to CASSYGLAGDGGANVLTF.

The V call is TRBV30, the J call TRBJ1-1; 8 bases align to TRBD1. CDR3 length: 14 residues. Germline trimming cut 2 bases from V and 4 bases from J; bases unmatched to any gene: 6. Germline lookup yields CDR1 GTSNPN and CDR2 SVGIG (reference sequence). The CDR3 spells CAWSRPGGVTEAFF. CDR3 nucleotide sequence: TGTGCCTGGAGTCGCCCAGGGGGCGTCACTGAAGCTTTCTTT.

The table lists this clonotype with many counts. CDR3 sequence: CASSPTGNTGELFF. As DNA, the CDR3 is TGTGCCAGCAGCCCCACAGGGAACACCGGGGAGCTGTTTTTT. V gene TRBV18 combines with J gene TRBJ2-2, with D perhaps TRBD1 (5 bases). Germline V CDR1 and CDR2: KGHSH, LQKENI. The CDR3 covers 14 residues. Trimming took off 8 bases at V and 1 base at J, with 11 bases between the two ends.

This clonotype was seen a few times. V usage is TRBV12-3 or TRBV12-4 and J usage is TRBJ1-5; 7 bases line up with TRBD1. V trimming: 4 bases; J trimming: 12 bases; junction bases outside the gene matches: 6. CDR3 length: 12 residues. The CDR3 DNA follows: TGTGCCAGCAGTTCCGGGGACAGCATCCAGCATTTT. It translates to CASSSGDSIQHF.

This clonotype has at least ten counts. This rearrangement joins TRBV12-3 or TRBV12-4 to TRBJ1-5; D gene unclear. Between the trimmed V and J ends, which lost 3 bases and 4 bases, there was a span of 10 bases. The CDR3 consists of 14 residues. The CDR3 here is CASSFPGRNQPQHF. The CDR3 nucleotides read TGTGCCAGCAGTTTCCCGGGGAGGAATCAGCCCCAGCATTTT.